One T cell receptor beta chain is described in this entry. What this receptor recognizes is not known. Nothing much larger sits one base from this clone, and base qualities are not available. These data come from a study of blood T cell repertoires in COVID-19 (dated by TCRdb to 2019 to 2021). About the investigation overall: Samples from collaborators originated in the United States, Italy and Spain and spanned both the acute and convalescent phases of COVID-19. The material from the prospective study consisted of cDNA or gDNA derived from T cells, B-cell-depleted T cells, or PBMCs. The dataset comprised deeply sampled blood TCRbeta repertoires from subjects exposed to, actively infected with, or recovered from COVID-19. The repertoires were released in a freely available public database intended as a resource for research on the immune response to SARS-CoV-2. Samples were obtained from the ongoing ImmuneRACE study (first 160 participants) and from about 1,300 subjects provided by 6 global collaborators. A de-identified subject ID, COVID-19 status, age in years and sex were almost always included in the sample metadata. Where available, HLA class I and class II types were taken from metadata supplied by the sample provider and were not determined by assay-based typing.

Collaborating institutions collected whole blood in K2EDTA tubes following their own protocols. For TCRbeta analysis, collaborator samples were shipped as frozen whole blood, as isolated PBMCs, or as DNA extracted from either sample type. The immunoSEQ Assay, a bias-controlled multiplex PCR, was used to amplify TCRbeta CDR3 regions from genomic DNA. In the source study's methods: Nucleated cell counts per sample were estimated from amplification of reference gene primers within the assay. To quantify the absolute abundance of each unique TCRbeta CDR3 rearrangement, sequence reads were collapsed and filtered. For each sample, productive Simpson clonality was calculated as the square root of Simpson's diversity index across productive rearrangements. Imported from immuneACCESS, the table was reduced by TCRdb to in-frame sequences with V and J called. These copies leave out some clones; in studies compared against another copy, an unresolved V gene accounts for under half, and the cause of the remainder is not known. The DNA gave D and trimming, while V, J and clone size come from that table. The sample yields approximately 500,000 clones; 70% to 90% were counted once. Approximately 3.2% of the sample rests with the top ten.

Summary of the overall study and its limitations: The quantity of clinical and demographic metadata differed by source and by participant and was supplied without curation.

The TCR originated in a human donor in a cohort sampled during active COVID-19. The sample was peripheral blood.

The CDR3 protein is CASTDREVTGELFF. The sequence in DNA is TGTGCCAGCACAGACAGGGAGGTAACCGGGGAGCTGTTTTTT. The chain is encoded by TRBV7-9 joined to TRBJ2-2; TRBD1 is possibly the D segment (7 matching bases). The CDR3 spans 14 residues, from the cysteine through the phenylalanine. The retained sequence is limited to the CDR3, 42 bases, with the frame set at the first base. Based on the germline V gene (reference sequence), the CDR1 and CDR2 sequences are SEHNR and FQNEAQ. V drops 7 bases and J drops 5 bases, leaving 14 bases in between.